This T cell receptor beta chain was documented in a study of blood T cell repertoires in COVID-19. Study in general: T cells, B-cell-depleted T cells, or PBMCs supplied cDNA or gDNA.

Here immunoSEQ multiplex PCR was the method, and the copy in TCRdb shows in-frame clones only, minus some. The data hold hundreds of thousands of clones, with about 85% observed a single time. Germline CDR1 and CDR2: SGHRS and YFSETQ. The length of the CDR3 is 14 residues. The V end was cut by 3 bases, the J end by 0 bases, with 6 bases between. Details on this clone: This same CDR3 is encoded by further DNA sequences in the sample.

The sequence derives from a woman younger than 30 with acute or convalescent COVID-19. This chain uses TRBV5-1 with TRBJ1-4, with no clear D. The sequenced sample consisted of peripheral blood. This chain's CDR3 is CASSSRATNEKLFF. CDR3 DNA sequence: TGCGCCAGCAGCTCCCGTGCAACTAATGAAAAACTGTTTTTT.